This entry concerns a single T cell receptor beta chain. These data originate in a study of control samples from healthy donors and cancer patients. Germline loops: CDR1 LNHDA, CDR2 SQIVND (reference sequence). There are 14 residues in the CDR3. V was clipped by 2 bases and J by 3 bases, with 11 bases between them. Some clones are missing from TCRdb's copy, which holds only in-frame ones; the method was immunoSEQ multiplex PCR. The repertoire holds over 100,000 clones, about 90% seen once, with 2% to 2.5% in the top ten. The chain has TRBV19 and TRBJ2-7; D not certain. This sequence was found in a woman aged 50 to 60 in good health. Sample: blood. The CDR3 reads CASSISFPGYEQYF. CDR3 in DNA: TGTGCCAGTAGTATATCCTTCCCTGGCTACGAGCAGTACTTC.